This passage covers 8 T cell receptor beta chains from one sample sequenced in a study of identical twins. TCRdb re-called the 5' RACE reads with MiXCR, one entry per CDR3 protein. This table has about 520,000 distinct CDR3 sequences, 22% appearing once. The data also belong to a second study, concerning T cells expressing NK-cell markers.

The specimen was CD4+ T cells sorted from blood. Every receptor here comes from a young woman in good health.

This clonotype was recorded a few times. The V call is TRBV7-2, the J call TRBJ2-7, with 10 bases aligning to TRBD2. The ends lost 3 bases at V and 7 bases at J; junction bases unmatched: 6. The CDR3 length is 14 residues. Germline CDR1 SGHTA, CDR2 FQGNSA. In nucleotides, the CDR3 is TGTGCCAGCAGCTTTAGCGGGAGGAACCGGGAGCAGTACTTC. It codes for CASSFSGRNREQYF.

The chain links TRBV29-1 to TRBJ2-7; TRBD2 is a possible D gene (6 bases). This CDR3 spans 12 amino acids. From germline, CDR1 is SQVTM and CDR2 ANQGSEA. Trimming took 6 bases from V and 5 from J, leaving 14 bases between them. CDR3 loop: CSVARGRDEQYF. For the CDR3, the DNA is TGCAGCGTCGCGCGGGGCAGGGACGAGCAGTACTTC.

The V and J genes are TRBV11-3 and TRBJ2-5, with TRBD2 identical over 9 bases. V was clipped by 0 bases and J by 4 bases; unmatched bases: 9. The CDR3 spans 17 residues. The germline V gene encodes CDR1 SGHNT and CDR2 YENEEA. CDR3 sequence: CASSLEASGDFGETQYF. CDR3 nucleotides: TGTGCCAGCAGCTTAGAGGCTAGCGGGGATTTTGGAGAGACCCAGTACTTC.

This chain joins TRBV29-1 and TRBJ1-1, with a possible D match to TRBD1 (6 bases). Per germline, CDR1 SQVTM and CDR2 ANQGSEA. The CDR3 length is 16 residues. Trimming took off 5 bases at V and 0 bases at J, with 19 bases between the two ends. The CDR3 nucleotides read TGCAGCGTTCCTGGGGGCGGAGGAGAAATGAACACTGAAGCTTTCTTT. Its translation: CSVPGGGGEMNTEAFF.

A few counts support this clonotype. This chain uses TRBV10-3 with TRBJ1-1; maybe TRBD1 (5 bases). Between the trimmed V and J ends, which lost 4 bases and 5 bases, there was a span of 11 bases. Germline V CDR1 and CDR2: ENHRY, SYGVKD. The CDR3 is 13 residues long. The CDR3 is CAISVGTQTEAFF. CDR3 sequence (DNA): TGTGCCATCAGTGTTGGGACTCAGACTGAAGCTTTCTTT.

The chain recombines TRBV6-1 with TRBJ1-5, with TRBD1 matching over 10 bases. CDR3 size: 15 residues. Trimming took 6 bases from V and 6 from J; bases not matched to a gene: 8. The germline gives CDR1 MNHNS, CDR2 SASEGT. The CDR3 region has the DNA TGTGCCAGCAGCCGGGACAGGGGTGTGCGTCAGCCCCAGCATTTT. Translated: CASSRDRGVRQPQHF.

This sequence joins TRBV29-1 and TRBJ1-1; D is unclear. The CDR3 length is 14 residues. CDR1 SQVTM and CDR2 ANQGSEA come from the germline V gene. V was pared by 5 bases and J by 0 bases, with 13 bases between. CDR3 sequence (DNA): TGCAGCGTTTGGTCCCGCGGACTGAACACTGAAGCTTTCTTT. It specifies CSVWSRGLNTEAFF. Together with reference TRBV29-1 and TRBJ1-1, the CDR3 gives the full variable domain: SAVISQKPSRDICQRGTSLTIQCQVDSQVTMMFWYRQQPGQSLTLIATANQGSEATYESGFVIDKFPISRPNLTFSTLTVSNMSPEDSSIYLCSVWSRGLNTEAFFGQGTRLTVV.

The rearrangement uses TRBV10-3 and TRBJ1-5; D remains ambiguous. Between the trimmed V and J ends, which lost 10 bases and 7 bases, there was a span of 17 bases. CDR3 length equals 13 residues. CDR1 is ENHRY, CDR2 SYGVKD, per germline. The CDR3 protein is CATAGDPGQPQHF. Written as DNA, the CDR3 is TGTGCCACCGCTGGGGATCCTGGGCAGCCCCAGCATTTT.